Listed below are T cell receptor beta chains from one sample, sequenced in a study of liver allograft versus peripheral blood T cells. TCRdb re-derived calls from the reads in MiXCR, one entry per CDR3 protein. Found here are over 3,500 distinct CDR3 sequences, about a fifth of them singletons; the top ten hold roughly 4.7%. Receptors were obtained from a human patient who had a liver transplant. Some of these T cells may belong to the graft donor. Each CDR3 is given with its conserved first and last residue. The order of the fields is clone size, V gene, J gene, D gene, CDR3 protein, CDR3 DNA. A D gene is named only where the DNA matches it firmly. A row's size may be missing; if present it is once, few, many or a size class.

clone_size: once; v_call: TRBV2; j_call: TRBJ1-5; d_call: .; cdr3_aa: CASRLGRRQPQHF; cdr3_nt: TGTGCCAGCAGGTTAGGGAGGAGGCAGCCCCAGCATTTT
clone_size: medium-sized; v_call: TRBV7-9; j_call: TRBJ2-1; d_call: TRBD2; cdr3_aa: CASSLDIGLAGWEQFF; cdr3_nt: TGTGCCAGCAGCTTAGATATAGGACTAGCGGGATGGGAGCAGTTCTTC
clone_size: medium-sized; v_call: TRBV18; j_call: TRBJ1-4; d_call: .; cdr3_aa: CASSPQLSQGGDNEKLFF; cdr3_nt: TGTGCCAGCTCACCACAACTCAGTCAAGGGGGGGATAATGAAAAACTGTTTTTT
clone_size: .; v_call: TRBV6-5; j_call: TRBJ1-1; d_call: .; cdr3_aa: CASSYQGRNTEAFF; cdr3_nt: TGTGCCAGCAGTTACCAGGGAAGAAACACTGAAGCTTTCTTT
clone_size: medium-sized; v_call: TRBV20-1; j_call: TRBJ2-3; d_call: TRBD2; cdr3_aa: CSARSTAGVSTDTQYF; cdr3_nt: TGCAGTGCTAGGAGCACAGCGGGAGTTAGCACAGATACGCAGTATTTT
clone_size: few; v_call: TRBV20-1; j_call: TRBJ2-2; d_call: .; cdr3_aa: CSALAGELFF; cdr3_nt: TGCAGTGCTCTAGCCGGGGAGCTGTTTTTT
clone_size: .; v_call: TRBV10-3; j_call: TRBJ1-1; d_call: .; cdr3_aa: CAISESGAEAFF; cdr3_nt: TGTGCCATCAGTGAGTCAGGAGCTGAAGCTTTCTTT
clone_size: medium-sized; v_call: TRBV11-2; j_call: TRBJ1-4; d_call: TRBD1; cdr3_aa: CASSTHRGSNEKLFF; cdr3_nt: TGTGCCAGCTCCACCCACAGGGGCTCTAATGAAAAACTGTTTTTT
clone_size: medium-sized; v_call: TRBV7-9; j_call: TRBJ2-7; d_call: TRBD2; cdr3_aa: CASSFLTSGGYDEQYF; cdr3_nt: TGTGCCAGCAGCTTCCTGACTAGCGGGGGGTACGACGAGCAGTACTTC
clone_size: medium-sized; v_call: TRBV15; j_call: TRBJ2-7; d_call: .; cdr3_aa: CATGTRKYEQYF; cdr3_nt: TGTGCCACCGGGACAAGAAAATACGAGCAGTACTTC
clone_size: medium-sized; v_call: TRBV19; j_call: TRBJ2-6; d_call: TRBD1; cdr3_aa: CASSNRGLISGANVLTF; cdr3_nt: TGTGCCAGTAGTAACAGGGGGTTAATCTCTGGGGCCAACGTCCTGACTTTC
clone_size: medium-sized; v_call: TRBV6-1; j_call: TRBJ2-7; d_call: TRBD2; cdr3_aa: CASSRRGGLYEQYF; cdr3_nt: TGTGCCAGCAGCCGGCGGGGGGGCCTTTACGAGCAGTACTTC
clone_size: few; v_call: TRBV11-1; j_call: TRBJ2-7; d_call: TRBD1; cdr3_aa: CASSRPGTGVYEQYF; cdr3_nt: TGTGCCAGCAGCCGCCCTGGGACAGGGGTCTACGAGCAGTACTTC
clone_size: medium-sized; v_call: TRBV27; j_call: TRBJ1-5; d_call: .; cdr3_aa: CASSLSLGQGGGNQPQHF; cdr3_nt: TGTGCCAGCAGTTTATCGTTAGGTCAGGGAGGCGGCAATCAGCCCCAGCATTTT